The subject of this entry is one T cell receptor (beta chain). The antigen remains undetermined. Amplification used 60 Vbeta primers and 13 Jbeta primers. This table comes from immunoSEQ multiplex PCR, and its TCRdb copy is limited to in-frame clones, with some not included. The sample lists about 45,000 clones, around 73% occurring once. The data were obtained in a study of cytomegalovirus exposure and HLA in healthy donors. The CDR3 is 15 amino acids. Trimming removed 2 bases at V and 4 bases at J, with 14 bases between. Germline V gene data show CDR1 as SNHLY and CDR2 as FYNNEI. General study results and limits: Later work found that TCR association rates differed between HLA loci; DRB1 had the most and HLA-C the fewest. 87-base-pair reads could not separate some V segments, including TRBV6-2 and TRBV6-3. Sequencing depth across donors, presence/absence analyses assumed, was roughly uniform. It was only CMV serostatus that was available as immune exposure information.

This TCR was recovered from a young woman in good health and CMV-seronegative. V is TRBV2 and J is TRBJ1-1, with D maybe TRBD1 (6 bases). Sequencing was performed on PBMCs. The CDR3 region is CASSESRGASTEAFF. CDR3 nucleotides: TGTGCCAGCAGTGAATCCCGGGGGGCGAGCACTGAAGCTTTCTTT. Based on the CDR3 plus reference TRBV2 and TRBJ1-1, the full variable domain is EPEVTQTPSHQVTQMGQEVILRCVPISNHLYFYWYRQILGQKVEFLVSFYNNEISEKSEIFDDQFSVERPDGSNFTLKIRSTKLEDSAMYFCASSESRGASTEAFFGQGTRLTVV.